This is a list of T cell receptor beta chains from one sample in a study of vaccination and CD4 T cells after COVID-19. TCRdb reanalysed the PCR reads using MiXCR and keeps one entry per CDR3 protein. The data show over 7,000 distinct CDR3 sequences, 35% seen once. No antigen is known for these receptors. The specimen sequenced was CD4+ T cells from blood, cultured in vitro. The receptor source for this set is a human donor in good health. Each CDR3 is given with its conserved first and last residue. A D gene is named only where the DNA matches it firmly. The listing skips clone size in some rows; elsewhere it reads once, few, many or a size class.

d_call	v_call	j_call	clone_size	cdr3_nt	cdr3_aa
.	TRBV7-9	TRBJ1-1	.	TGTGTCAGCAGCCCCGATCTCTGGAACACTGAAGCTTTCTTT	CVSSPDLWNTEAFF
.	TRBV7-8	TRBJ2-2	few	TGTGCCAGCAGCTCAAACGATGGCCGCTTGGGGGGGGAGCTGTTTTTT	CASSSNDGRLGGELFF
.	TRBV7-2	TRBJ2-3	large	TGTGCCAGCAGCCGATACACAGATACGCAGTATTTT	CASSRYTDTQYF
.	TRBV12-3/TRBV12-4	TRBJ1-3	.	TGTGCCAGCAGCCTATCTGGAAACACCATATATTTT	CASSLSGNTIYF
TRBD1	TRBV18	TRBJ2-1	.	TGTGCCAGCTCACCTCCGGGACAGGGCTACAATGAGCAGTTCTTC	CASSPPGQGYNEQFF
TRBD1	TRBV19	TRBJ1-5	.	TGTGCCAGTCGAAGGACAGGGGACTCTCAGCCCCAGCATTTT	CASRRTGDSQPQHF
TRBD1	TRBV6-5	TRBJ2-1	few	TGTGCCAGCAGTTACAGGGGGCCCTACAATGAGCAGTTCTTC	CASSYRGPYNEQFF
.	TRBV5-6	TRBJ1-5	.	TGTGCCAGCAGCTCGGGGGGGCCCTCCCATCGGCCCCAGCATTTT	CASSSGGPSHRPQHF
TRBD2	TRBV24-1	TRBJ2-2	.	TGTGCCACCAGTGACACCGGGACTAGGTACGGGGAGCTGTTTTTT	CATSDTGTRYGELFF
.	TRBV27	TRBJ2-5	.	TGTGCCAGCAGTTTAGGGCAGGGAAAGGCAGGGGAGACCCAGTACTTC	CASSLGQGKAGETQYF
.	TRBV3-1	TRBJ1-6	.	TGTGCCAGCAGCCAAGGGACAGCAAATTCACCCCTCCACTTT	CASSQGTANSPLHF
.	TRBV27	TRBJ2-1	.	TGTGCCAGCAGGACAGCCTCCAATGAGCAGTTCTTC	CASRTASNEQFF
.	TRBV2	TRBJ1-5	few	TGTGCCAGCACGGGTCAGATCAATCAGCCCCAGCATTTT	CASTGQINQPQHF
TRBD1	TRBV6-5	TRBJ2-7	few	TGTGCCAGCAGTTTCTTAGTAGCCGGGACAGGGGACCACGAGCAGTACTTC	CASSFLVAGTGDHEQYF